Listed below are T cell receptor beta chains from one sample, sequenced in a study of blood T cells in healthy people across ages. TCRdb passed the 5' RACE reads through MiXCR, listing each CDR3 protein once. The sample lists approximately 810,000 distinct CDR3 sequences, 25% to 30% occurring once. Sequencing was performed on blood. Receptors were obtained from a woman aged 80 or older in good health. The CDR3 runs from the conserved cysteine through the conserved F or W. The order of the fields is J gene, V gene, CDR3 protein.

TRBJ1-2,TRBV28,CASSSGTSSPRGYTF
TRBJ1-2,TRBV7-2,CASSSRTGTGEGYTF
TRBJ1-5,TRBV24-1,CATRSGSGPNQPQHF
TRBJ2-3,TRBV10-2,CASSGPGTVTTDTQYF
TRBJ2-3,TRBV10-3,CAVRRGGRTDTQYF
TRBJ2-3,TRBV7-9,CASSFGGTYTDTQYF
TRBJ1-5,TRBV13,CASSFRKNQPQHF
TRBJ2-1,TRBV11-2,CASSVRLAGGRTGQFF
TRBJ2-6,TRBV2,CASRQGSSGANVLTF
TRBJ1-6,TRBV4-3,CASSQESGNSPLHF
TRBJ2-1,TRBV5-1,CASSLTGRVWHNEQFF
TRBJ1-2,TRBV7-2,CASSGLGQALDGYTF
TRBJ2-5,TRBV7-2,CASSPGWETQYF
TRBJ2-4,TRBV7-2,CASSLEVRRRNIQYF
TRBJ2-5,TRBV28,CASSSVPSGTQYF
TRBJ2-6,TRBV6-6,CAIRGQGSSGANVLTF
TRBJ1-2,TRBV2,CASSDLGLGYGYTF
TRBJ2-6,TRBV20-1,CSARQGTPGANVLTF
TRBJ2-3,TRBV19,CASSTWDNPTATQYF
TRBJ1-5,TRBV7-9,CASSFGGGPQHF
TRBJ1-1,TRBV5-1,CASSQQGFQAFF
TRBJ1-4,TRBV12-3/TRBV12-4,CASSSDPWANEKLFF